The clone carrying this TCR beta chain was observed at least ten times. As yet, its antigen is unknown. The CDR3 extends over 13 amino acids. Trimming removed 0 bases at V and 5 bases at J, with 7 bases between. Looked up from germline, CDR1 is SQVTM and CDR2 is ANQGSEA. The sample comes from a study of tumor-infiltrating lymphocytes in primary liver carcinoma. Notes on the study in general: Tumors and blood were compared for top-250-clone fraction, and tumors had the significantly higher value (p = 0.039). Paired tumor-adjacent and tumor-blood samples overlapped less than tumor region pairs did.

Germline DNA was extracted too, while blood RNA derived from unsorted whole blood. Making TCR beta cDNA involved around 510 ng total RNA and a constant-region primer. Investigators got TCR beta libraries out of three nested multiplex PCR rounds, done with slightly modified ARM-PCR. TRBV1-TRBV30 forward and Cbeta reverse primers drove the first two roughly 10-cycle rounds. TCRdb reanalysed the multiplex PCR reads using MiXCR and keeps one entry per CDR3 protein. The sample includes about 330,000 distinct CDR3 sequences, approximately 64% seen only once; the top ten take under 8.5%. This TCR was recovered from a middle-aged man with primary liver carcinoma and hepatitis B virus infection. The V gene is TRBV29-1, the J gene TRBJ1-4, with D tentatively TRBD1 (6 bases). What was sequenced was peripheral blood. CDR3 loop: CSVEDRGNEKLFF. CDR3 bases: TGCAGCGTTGAAGACAGGGGCAATGAAAAACTGTTTTTT.